The sequence of this TCR beta chain was determined in a study of CD8 T cells in ankylosing spondylitis. Whole-study results and caveats: It was reported that disease-linked clones were significantly enriched in matched ankylosing spondylitis synovial fluid. Some of the motif variants had earlier been found in reactive arthritis patients' fluid and blood. Ankylosing spondylitis blood appeared to be characterized by a TCR beta motif of 8 or 9 highly homologous variants.

The length of the CDR3 is 15 residues. With V trimmed by 7 bases and J by 0 bases, 8 bases remained unmatched. Germline CDR1 and CDR2: SGDLS and YYNGEE. Concerning this clonotype: The antigen remains unidentified.

Libraries for TCR beta were made by quantitative 5'-RACE with molecular barcodes. MiXCR, run by TCRdb on the 5' RACE reads, gives a single entry per CDR3 protein. Here the sample spans 200,000 to 250,000 distinct CDR3 sequences, approximately 20% being singletons. The chain joins TRBV9 to TRBJ1-1; 8 nucleotides agree with TRBD1. The clonotype was recovered from a male donor with ankylosing spondylitis. The sequenced sample consisted of blood, either unsorted or a sorted T cell fraction (not recorded which). The DNA of the CDR3 is TGTGCCAGCTCCTCAACAGGGGGGCTGAACACTGAAGCTTTCTTT. It encodes CASSSTGGLNTEAFF.